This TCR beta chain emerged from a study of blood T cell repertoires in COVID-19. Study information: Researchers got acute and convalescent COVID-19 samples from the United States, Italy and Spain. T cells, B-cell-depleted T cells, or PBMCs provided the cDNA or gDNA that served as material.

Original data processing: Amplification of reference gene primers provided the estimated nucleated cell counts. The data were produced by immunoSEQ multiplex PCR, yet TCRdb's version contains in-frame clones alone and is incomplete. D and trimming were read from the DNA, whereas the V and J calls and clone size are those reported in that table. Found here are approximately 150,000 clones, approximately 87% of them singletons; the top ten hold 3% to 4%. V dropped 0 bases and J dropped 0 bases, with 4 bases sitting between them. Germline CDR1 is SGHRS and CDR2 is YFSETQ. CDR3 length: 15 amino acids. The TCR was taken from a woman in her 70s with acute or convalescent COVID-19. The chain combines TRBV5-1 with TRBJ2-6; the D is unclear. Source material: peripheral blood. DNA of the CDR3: TGCGCCAGCAGCTTGGGGAGCTCTGGGGCCAACGTCCTGACTTTC. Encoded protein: CASSLGSSGANVLTF.